What follows is one TCR beta chain and its context. Antigen unknown. Together with a sample-barcoded 5' primer, a J-beta primer mix was included in a second PCR lasting roughly 7 to 11 cycles. TCRdb called the 5' RACE reads again in MiXCR, with one record for every CDR3 protein. Counted here are roughly 1.7 million distinct CDR3 sequences, roughly 32% occurring once; the ten biggest clones make up roughly 10%. This sample stems from a study of blood T cells in healthy people across ages. The V gene's germline CDR1 is SNHLY and CDR2 FYNNEI. CDR3 length equals 16 residues. Study findings and constraints: Diversity of TCR beta correlated strongly with naive T cell percentage.

The TCR originated in a young woman in good health. The chain uses TRBV2 and TRBJ2-5; 10 bases map to TRBD1. The DNA end lines up better with TRBJ2-7; the J call may be wrong. Sequencing was performed on blood. The CDR3 nucleotides read TGTGCCAGCAGTGAATGGATGGGACAGGGGAACTACGAGCAGTACTTC. Translation: CASSEWMGQGNYEQYF.